This entry describes one T cell receptor (beta chain). The CDR3 loop spans 14 amino acids. Germline V lookup: CDR1 SGHRS, CDR2 YFSETQ. V lost 3 bases to trimming and J lost 1 base, with 10 bases between them. The data derive from a study of T cell changes during pregnancy in multiple sclerosis. Only in-frame clones appear in the TCRdb table, and some are missing; sequencing was by immunoSEQ multiplex PCR. The sample has some 74,000 clones; around 92% are singletons. The chain combines TRBV5-1 with TRBJ1-1, with D hard to call. The input for sequencing was peripheral blood, taken before pregnancy. The sequence was collected from a female donor with multiple sclerosis, enrolled in a pregnancy study. CDR3 sequence (DNA): TGCGCCAGCAGCTCCGACGGGAAGAACACTGAAGCTTTCTTT. It specifies CASSSDGKNTEAFF.